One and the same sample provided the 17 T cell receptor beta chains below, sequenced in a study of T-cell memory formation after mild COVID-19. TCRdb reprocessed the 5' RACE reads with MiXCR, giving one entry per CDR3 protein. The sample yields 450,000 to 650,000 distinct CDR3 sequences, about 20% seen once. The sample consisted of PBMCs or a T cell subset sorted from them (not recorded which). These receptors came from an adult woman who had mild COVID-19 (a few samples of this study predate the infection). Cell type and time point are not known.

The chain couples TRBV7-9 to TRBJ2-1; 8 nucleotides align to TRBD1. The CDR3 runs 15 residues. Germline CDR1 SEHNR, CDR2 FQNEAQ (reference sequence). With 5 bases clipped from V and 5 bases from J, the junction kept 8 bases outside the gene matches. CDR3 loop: CASSRKGQGHNEQFF. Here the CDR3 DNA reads TGTGCCAGCAGCCGGAAAGGACAGGGTCACAATGAGCAGTTCTTC.

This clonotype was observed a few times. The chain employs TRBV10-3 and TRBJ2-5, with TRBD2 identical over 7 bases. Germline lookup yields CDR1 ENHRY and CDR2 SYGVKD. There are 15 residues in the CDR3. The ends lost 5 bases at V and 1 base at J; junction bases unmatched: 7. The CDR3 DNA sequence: TGTGCCATCAGTCCCCGGGGAGGGCCCCAAGAGACCCAGTACTTC. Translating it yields CAISPRGGPQETQYF.

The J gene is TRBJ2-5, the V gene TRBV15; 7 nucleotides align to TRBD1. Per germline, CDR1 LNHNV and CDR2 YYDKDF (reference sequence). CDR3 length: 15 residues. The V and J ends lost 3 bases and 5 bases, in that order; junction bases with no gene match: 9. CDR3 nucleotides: TGTGCCACCAGCAGGACGGTTCAGGGGGATGAGACCCAGTACTTC. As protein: CATSRTVQGDETQYF.

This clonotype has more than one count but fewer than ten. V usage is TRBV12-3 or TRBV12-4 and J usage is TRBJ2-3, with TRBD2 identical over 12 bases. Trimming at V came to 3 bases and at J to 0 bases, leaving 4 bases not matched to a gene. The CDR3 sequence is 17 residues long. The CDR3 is CASSFSSGRASTDTQYF. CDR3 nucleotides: TGTGCCAGCAGTTTCTCTAGCGGGAGGGCCAGCACAGATACGCAGTATTTT.

The chain's CDR3 is CASSEAIGAGELFF. In nucleotides, the CDR3 is TGTGCCAGCAGTGAAGCGATAGGGGCCGGGGAGCTGTTTTTT. The genes are TRBV6-1 and TRBJ2-2; a weak D match, TRBD1 (5 bases). Germline V gene data show CDR1 as MNHNS and CDR2 as SASEGT. Trimming took 0 bases from V and 6 from J, leaving 8 bases between them. This CDR3 region has 14 residues.

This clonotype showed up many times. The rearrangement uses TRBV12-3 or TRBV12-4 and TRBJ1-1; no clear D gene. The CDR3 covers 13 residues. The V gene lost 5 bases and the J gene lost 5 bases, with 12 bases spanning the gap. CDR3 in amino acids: CASSRDHKTEAFF. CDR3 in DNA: TGTGCCAGCAGTCGAGACCACAAAACTGAAGCTTTCTTT.

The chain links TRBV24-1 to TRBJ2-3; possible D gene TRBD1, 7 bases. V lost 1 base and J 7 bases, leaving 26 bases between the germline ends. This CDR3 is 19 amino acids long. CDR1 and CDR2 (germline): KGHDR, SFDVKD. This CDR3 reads CATSDFTGEGAGSGYTQYF. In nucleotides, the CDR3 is TGTGCCACCAGTGATTTTACAGGGGAAGGAGCGGGTAGTGGTTATACGCAGTATTTT.

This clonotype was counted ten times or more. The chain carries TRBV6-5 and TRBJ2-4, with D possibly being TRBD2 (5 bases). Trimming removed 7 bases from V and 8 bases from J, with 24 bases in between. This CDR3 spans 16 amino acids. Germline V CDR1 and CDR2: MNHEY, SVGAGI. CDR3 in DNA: TGTGCCAGCAAAGGACGAGGGTTGGGAATGAGGGACATTCAGTACTTC. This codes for CASKGRGLGMRDIQYF.

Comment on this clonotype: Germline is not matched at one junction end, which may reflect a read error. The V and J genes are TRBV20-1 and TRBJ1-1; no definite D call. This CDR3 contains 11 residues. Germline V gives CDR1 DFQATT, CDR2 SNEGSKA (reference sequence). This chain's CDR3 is CGAILNTEAFF. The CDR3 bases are TGCGGTGCCATTTTGAACACTGAAGCTTTCTTT.

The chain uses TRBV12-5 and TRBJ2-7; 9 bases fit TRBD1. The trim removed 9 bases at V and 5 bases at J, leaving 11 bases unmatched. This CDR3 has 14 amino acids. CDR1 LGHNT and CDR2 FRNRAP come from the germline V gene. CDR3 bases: TGTGCTAGCACTCCGGGACAGGGCCCCCACGAGCAGTACTTC. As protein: CASTPGQGPHEQYF.

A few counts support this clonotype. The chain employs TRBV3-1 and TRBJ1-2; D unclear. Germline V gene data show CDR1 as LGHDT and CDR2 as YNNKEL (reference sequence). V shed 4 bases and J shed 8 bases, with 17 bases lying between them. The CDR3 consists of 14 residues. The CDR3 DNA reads TGTGCCAGCAGCCTACCCTCCGGGCGCCAAGGCTACACCTTC. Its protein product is CASSLPSGRQGYTF.

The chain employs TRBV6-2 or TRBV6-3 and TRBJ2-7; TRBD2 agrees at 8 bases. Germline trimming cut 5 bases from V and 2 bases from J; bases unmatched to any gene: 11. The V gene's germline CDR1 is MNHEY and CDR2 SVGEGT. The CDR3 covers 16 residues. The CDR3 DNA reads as TGTGCCAGCAGTCGAGTCCCCACTAGCGGCACCTACGAGCAGTACTTC. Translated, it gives CASSRVPTSGTYEQYF.

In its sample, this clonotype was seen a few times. As DNA, the CDR3 is TGTGCCAGCAGTTTATCGGGCAGGAGGGATTCACCCCTCCACTTT. This encodes CASSLSGRRDSPLHF. This chain links TRBV27 with TRBJ1-6, with D uncertain. Trimming left V 0 bases short and J 8 bases short, with 11 bases between. This CDR3 spans 15 amino acids. CDR1 is MNHEY, CDR2 SMNVEV, per germline (reference sequence).

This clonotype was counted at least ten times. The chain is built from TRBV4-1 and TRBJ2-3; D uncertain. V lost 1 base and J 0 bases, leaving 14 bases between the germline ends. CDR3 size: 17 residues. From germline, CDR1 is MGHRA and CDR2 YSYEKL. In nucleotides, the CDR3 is TGCGCCAGCAGCCAAGCGGGTCTTGACCCAAGCACAGATACGCAGTATTTT. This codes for CASSQAGLDPSTDTQYF.

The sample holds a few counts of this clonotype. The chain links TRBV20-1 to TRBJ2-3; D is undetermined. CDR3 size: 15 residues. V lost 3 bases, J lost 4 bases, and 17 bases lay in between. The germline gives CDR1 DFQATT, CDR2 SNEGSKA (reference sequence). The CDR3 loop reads CSASDPREDSDTQYF. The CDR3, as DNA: TGCAGTGCTAGTGATCCTCGAGAGGATTCAGATACGCAGTATTTT.

The CDR3 region is CAWLQPGTSTYEQYF. DNA of the CDR3: TGTGCCTGGCTACAGCCCGGGACTAGCACCTACGAGCAGTACTTC. The J gene is TRBJ2-7, the V gene TRBV30; 9 bases align to TRBD2. CDR3 size: 15 residues. V gave up 5 bases and J gave up 2 bases; unmatched junction bases: 10. Germline V CDR1 and CDR2: GTSNPN, SVGIG (reference sequence).

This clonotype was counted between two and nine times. The CDR3 is CATSRANAGTGVEQYF. In DNA, the CDR3 is TGTGCCACCAGCAGAGCTAATGCCGGGACAGGGGTCGAGCAGTACTTC. The chain joins TRBV15 to TRBJ2-7, with TRBD1 identical over 10 bases. The junction had 9 bases not matched to a gene; V was cut back by 1 base and J by 6 bases. CDR3 length: 16 amino acids. The germline CDR1 and CDR2 sequences are LNHNV and YYDKDF (reference sequence). Filled out from reference TRBV15 and TRBJ2-7, the complete variable domain reads DAMVIQNPRYQVTQFGKPVTLSCSQTLNHNVMYWYQQKSSQAPKLLFHYYDKDFNNEADTPDNFQSRRPNTSFCFLDIRSPGLGDTAMYLCATSRANAGTGVEQYFGPGTRLTVT.